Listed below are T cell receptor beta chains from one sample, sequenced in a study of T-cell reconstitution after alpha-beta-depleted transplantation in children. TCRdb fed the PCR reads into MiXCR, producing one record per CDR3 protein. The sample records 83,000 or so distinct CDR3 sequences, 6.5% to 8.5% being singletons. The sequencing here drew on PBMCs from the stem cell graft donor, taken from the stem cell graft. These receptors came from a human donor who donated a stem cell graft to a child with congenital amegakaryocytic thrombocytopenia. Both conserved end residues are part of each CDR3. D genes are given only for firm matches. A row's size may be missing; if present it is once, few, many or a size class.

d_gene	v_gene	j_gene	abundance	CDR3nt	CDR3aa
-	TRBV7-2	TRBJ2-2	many	TGTGCCAGCAGCTTACAAGGGGGCGGGGAGCTGTTTTTT	CASSLQGGGELFF
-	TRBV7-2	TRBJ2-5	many	TGTGCCAGCAGGGGCCCCAAGGAGGAGACCCAGTACTTC	CASRGPKEETQYF
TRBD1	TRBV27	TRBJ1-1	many	TGTGCCAGCAGCGCCCGGGGGGACAGACTTAACACTGAAGCTTTCTTT	CASSARGDRLNTEAFF
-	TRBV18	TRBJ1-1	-	TGTGCCAGCTCACCACCGATGGGGGGTTCCACTGAAGCTTTCTTT	CASSPPMGGSTEAFF
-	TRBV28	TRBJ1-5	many	TGTGCTGCCCTATCGGGATATAGCAATCAGCCCCAGCATTTT	CAALSGYSNQPQHF
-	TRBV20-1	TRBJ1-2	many	TGCAGTGCTAGGCGTGAGGCTTACTATGGCTACACCTTC	CSARREAYYGYTF
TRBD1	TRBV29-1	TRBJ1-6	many	TGCAGCGTTGAAGAAACGACAGGGGCACCCCTCCACTTT	CSVEETTGAPLHF
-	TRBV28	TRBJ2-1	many	TGTGCCAGCAGTTTGCTGAGCTCCTACAATGAGCAGTTCTTC	CASSLLSSYNEQFF
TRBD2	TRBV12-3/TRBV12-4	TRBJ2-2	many	TGTGCCAGCAGGGCGACTAGCGGGACCAACGCCGGGGAGCTGTTTTTT	CASRATSGTNAGELFF
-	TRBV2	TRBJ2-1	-	TGTGCCAGCAGGCAGGTGGGAAATGAGCAGTTCTTC	CASRQVGNEQFF
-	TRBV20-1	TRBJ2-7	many	TGCAGTGCCCCCTGGGCACAGGGAACAAGCGACGAGCAGTACTTC	CSAPWAQGTSDEQYF
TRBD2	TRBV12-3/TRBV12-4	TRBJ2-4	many	TGTGCCAGCACCAATGGACTAGCCGGCCCGGGGTACTTC	CASTNGLAGPGYF
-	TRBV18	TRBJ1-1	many	TGTGCCAGCTCACCACAGAAGAACACTGAAGCTTTCTTT	CASSPQKNTEAFF
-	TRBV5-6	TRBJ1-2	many	TGTGCCAGCGACACACAGCGGAAAGAGCGAGGCCTTTATGGCTACACCTTC	CASDTQRKERGLYGYTF
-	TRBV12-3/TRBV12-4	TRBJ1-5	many	TGTGCCAGCAGTTTACTGGGTCAGCCCCAGCATTTT	CASSLLGQPQHF
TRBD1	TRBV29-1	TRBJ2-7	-	TGCAGCGTTGCTTTGGACAGGGGTTACGAGCAGTACTTC	CSVALDRGYEQYF
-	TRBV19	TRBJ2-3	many	TGTGCCAGTAGTCTCCAACTAGCAGGCACAGATACGCAGTATTTT	CASSLQLAGTDTQYF
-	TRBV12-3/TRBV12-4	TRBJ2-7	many	TGTGCCAGCAGTTCCCGACAAACGGGCCAGCAGTACTTC	CASSSRQTGQQYF
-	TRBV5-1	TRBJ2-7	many	TGCGCCAGCAGCTCGACAGGAGCCTACGAGCAGTACTTC	CASSSTGAYEQYF
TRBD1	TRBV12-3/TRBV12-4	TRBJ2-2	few	TGTGCCAGCAGTTTAATTGGGATTCGGCAGGGGGCTCGTGTGGAGCTGTTTTTT	CASSLIGIRQGARVELFF
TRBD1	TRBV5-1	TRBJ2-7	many	TGCGCCAGCAGCTTGGCCTCCGGGACAGGGTACGAGCAGTACTTC	CASSLASGTGYEQYF
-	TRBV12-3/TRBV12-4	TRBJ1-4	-	TGTGCCAGCAGTTTCTATTCGGTACAGGGAAATGAAAAACTGTTTTTT	CASSFYSVQGNEKLFF
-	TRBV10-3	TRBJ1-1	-	TGTGCCATCAGTGAGTCGGGGGCAGGGGTTGGAGCTTTCTTT	CAISESGAGVGAFF
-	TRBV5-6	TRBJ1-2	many	TGTGCCAGCAGCCGGAGGGGGAGGATGGACTATGGCTACACCTTC	CASSRRGRMDYGYTF
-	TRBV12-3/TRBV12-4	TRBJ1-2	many	TGTGCCAGCAGTTATTCGATAGGGGTCCTTGGGGGCTACACCTTC	CASSYSIGVLGGYTF
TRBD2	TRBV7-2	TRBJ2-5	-	TGTGCCAGCAGCTCATGGGCTAGCGGGAGCGTAGAGACCCAGTACTTC	CASSSWASGSVETQYF
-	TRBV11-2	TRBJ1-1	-	TGTGCCAGCAGCTTAGGATTGGGAGCTACACGCCTGAACACTGAAGCTTTCTTT	CASSLGLGATRLNTEAFF
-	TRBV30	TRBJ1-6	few	TGTGCCTGGAGTGTACGACCTAATTTTAATTCACCCCTCCACTTT	CAWSVRPNFNSPLHF